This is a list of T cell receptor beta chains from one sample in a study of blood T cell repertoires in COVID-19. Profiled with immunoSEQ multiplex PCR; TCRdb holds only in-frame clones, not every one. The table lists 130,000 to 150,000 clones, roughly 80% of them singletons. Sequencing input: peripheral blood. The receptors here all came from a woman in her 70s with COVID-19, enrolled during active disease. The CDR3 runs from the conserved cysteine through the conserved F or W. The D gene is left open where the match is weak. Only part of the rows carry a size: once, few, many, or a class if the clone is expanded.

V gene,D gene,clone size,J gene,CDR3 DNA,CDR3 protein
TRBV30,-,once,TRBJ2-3,TGTGCCTATAATACAGATACGCAGTATTTT,CAYNTDTQYF
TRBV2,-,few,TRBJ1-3,TGTGCCAGCAGTGCCCTTGGAAACACCATATATTTT,CASSALGNTIYF
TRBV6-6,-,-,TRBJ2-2,TGTGCCAGCAGTAAGCTCACGAACACCGGGGAGCTGTTTTTT,CASSKLTNTGELFF
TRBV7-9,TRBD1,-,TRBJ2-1,TGTGCCAGCAGCGGACCGGGACAGGGGGATCGCTCCTACAATGAGCAGTTCTTC,CASSGPGQGDRSYNEQFF
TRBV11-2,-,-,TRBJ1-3,TGTGCCAGCAGCCCGGGGGTGGGAAACACCATATATTTT,CASSPGVGNTIYF
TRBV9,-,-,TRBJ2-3,TGTGCCAGCAGCGTTCAAATTGCAGATACGCAGTATTTT,CASSVQIADTQYF
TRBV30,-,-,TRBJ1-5,TGTGCCTGGAGCCTAGGGGATAGCAATCAGCCCCAGCATTTT,CAWSLGDSNQPQHF
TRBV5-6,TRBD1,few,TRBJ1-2,TGTGCCAGCAGCTTAATGGGACAGGGTACGCTCTACACCTTC,CASSLMGQGTLYTF
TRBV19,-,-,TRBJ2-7,TGTGCCAGCGGCGGGACGATCAACGAGCAGTACTTC,CASGGTINEQYF
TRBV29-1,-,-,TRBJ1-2,TGCAGCGTTTTGGAGGGCTACACCTTC,CSVLEGYTF
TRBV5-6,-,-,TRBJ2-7,TGTGCCAGCATGTCTTGGGGGGCGCGGGAGACATCGAAGCAGTACTTC,CASMSWGARETSKQYF
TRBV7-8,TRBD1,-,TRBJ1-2,TGTGCCAGCAGCTTAGGGGACAGGACCTTATCCCGAACTTATGGCTACACCTTC,CASSLGDRTLSRTYGYTF
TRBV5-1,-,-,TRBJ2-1,TGCGCCAGCAGCTTGGAGGCAGGTCGCAATGAGCAGTTCTTC,CASSLEAGRNEQFF
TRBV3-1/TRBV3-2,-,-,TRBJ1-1,TGTGCCAGCAGCGGGGGGGGTGGAGCTTTCTTT,CASSGGGGAFF
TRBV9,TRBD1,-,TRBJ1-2,TGTGCCAGCAGCGACGGACAGGGAAGCGGTGGCTACACCTTC,CASSDGQGSGGYTF
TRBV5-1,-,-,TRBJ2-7,TGCGCCAGCAGCTCAACAACCTACGAGCAGTACTTC,CASSSTTYEQYF
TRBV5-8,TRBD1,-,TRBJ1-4,TGTGCCAGCACCCGGTATAGAGGGGGCTTGATCGGAGTATGGGAAAAACTGTTTTTT,CASTRYRGGLIGVWEKLFF
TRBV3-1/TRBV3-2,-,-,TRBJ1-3,TGTGCCAGCAGCCAGGCTGCTTTATCTGGAAACACCATATATTTT,CASSQAALSGNTIYF
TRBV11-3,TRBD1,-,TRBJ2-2,TGTGCCAGCAGCTCTTCTGGGACAGGGACCGGGGAGCTGTTTTTT,CASSSSGTGTGELFF
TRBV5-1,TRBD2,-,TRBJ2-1,TGCGCCAGCAGCTTGGCCACCAATCGCGGGGGAACCTACAATGAGCAGTTCTTC,CASSLATNRGGTYNEQFF
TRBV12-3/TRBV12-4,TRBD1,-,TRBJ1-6,TGTGCCAGCAAGACAGGGTATAATTCACCCCTCCACTTT,CASKTGYNSPLHF
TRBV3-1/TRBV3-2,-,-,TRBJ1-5,TGTGCCAGCAGCCAAGGTTTGTTAAATCAGCCCCAGCATTTT,CASSQGLLNQPQHF
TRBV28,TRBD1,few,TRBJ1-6,TGTGCCAGCAGTTTCTCCGGGACAGGGACTTCACCCCTCCACTTT,CASSFSGTGTSPLHF
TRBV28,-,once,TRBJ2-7,TGTGCCAGCAGTTTGTGGCAGGGTTCCTACGAGCAGTACTTC,CASSLWQGSYEQYF
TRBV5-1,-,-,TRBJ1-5,TGCGCCAGCAGCTTGGGCAGGGTTAGGGGCAATCAGCCCCAGCATTTT,CASSLGRVRGNQPQHF
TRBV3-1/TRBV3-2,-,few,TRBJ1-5,TGTGCCAGCAGCCAGACGAGGGATCAGCCCCAGCATTTT,CASSQTRDQPQHF
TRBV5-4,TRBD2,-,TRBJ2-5,TGTGCCAGCAGCCCGTCGACTAGCAGAGAGACCCAGTACTTC,CASSPSTSRETQYF
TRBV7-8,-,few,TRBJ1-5,TGTGCCAGCAGCTTAGATTCGGCGGGGGGTGGGAGCAATCAGCCCCAGCATTTT,CASSLDSAGGGSNQPQHF
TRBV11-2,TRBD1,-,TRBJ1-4,TGTGCCAGCAGCTTAAGCAGGGGGCGGCGGACTAATGAAAAACTGTTTTTT,CASSLSRGRRTNEKLFF